The sequence of this TCR beta chain was determined in a study of spatial heterogeneity in lung cancer. TCRdb reprocessed the 5' RACE reads with MiXCR, giving one entry per CDR3 protein. The sample shows around 27,000 distinct CDR3 sequences, approximately 6% of them seen only once. Regarding time point: blood at routine non-recurrence follow-up after resection. Whole RNA, which was extracted from tumor, nontumor lung tissue or frozen PBMC, was sequenced without any cell sorting. With 6 bases removed from V and 5 bases from J, the gap between germline ends came to 19 bases. Germline CDR1 reads MNHEY; CDR2 reads SVGAGI. The length of the CDR3 is 15 residues. This clonotype was counted ten times or more.

The starting material was PBMCs, obtained at follow-up. The V call is TRBV6-5, the J call TRBJ2-5; D possibly uses TRBD1 or TRBD2 (6 bases each). The source of this sequence is a male donor with early-stage non-small cell lung cancer. DNA of the CDR3: TGTGCCAGCAGCCCTCCGGGGGCCAGCCGGGAGACCCAGTACTTC. Translating it yields CASSPPGASRETQYF.